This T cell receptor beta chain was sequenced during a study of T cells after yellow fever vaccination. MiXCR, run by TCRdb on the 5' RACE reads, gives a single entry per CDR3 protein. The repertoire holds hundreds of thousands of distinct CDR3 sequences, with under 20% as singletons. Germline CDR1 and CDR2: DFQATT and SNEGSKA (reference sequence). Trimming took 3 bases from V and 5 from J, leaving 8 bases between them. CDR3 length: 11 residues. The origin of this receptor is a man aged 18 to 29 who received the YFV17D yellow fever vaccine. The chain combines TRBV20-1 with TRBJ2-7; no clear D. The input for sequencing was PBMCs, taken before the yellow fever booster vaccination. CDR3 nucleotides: TGCAGTGCTAGCTTGGTTGACGAGCAGTACGTC. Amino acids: CSASLVDEQYV.